One and the same sample provided the 24 T cell receptor beta chains below, sequenced in a study of tumor-infiltrating lymphocytes in primary liver carcinoma (TCRdb year 2017). Blood RNA was extracted from unsorted whole blood using TRIzol reagent, and germline DNA was obtained with the DNeasy Blood & Tissue kit. The sample was run on an Illumina HiSeq 2500. TCRbeta-specific cDNA was reverse-transcribed from 500 to 550 ng total RNA using a constant-region primer and ProtoScript II reverse transcriptase. TCRbeta libraries were built with three nested multiplex PCR rounds, a slightly modified ARM-PCR procedure. Multiplex TRBV1-TRBV30 forward primers and a Cbeta reverse primer were used in the first two PCR rounds, each of which was run for approximately 11 cycles. In-frame beta chains were kept once TCRdb had trimmed the public reads at Q25 with fastp and called clones with MiXCR. Identical CDR3 proteins give one entry, which carries the most common genes and DNA. For this sample the table gives some 180,000 distinct CDR3 sequences, of which 50% to 75% were detected only once. 72% of the sample rests with the top ten.

The source material was peripheral blood. The receptors originated from a man aged 40-55 years with primary liver carcinoma and hepatitis B virus infection.

Comment on this clonotype: At one boundary the junction diverges from the germline segment, which might be a read error. V is TRBV11-2 and J is TRBJ2-1; 12 bases match TRBD2. The CDR3 sequence is 16 residues long. CDR1 SGHAT and CDR2 FQNNGV come from the germline V gene. The CDR3 spells CACSPRLAGAYNEQSF. DNA for the CDR3: TGTGCCTGCAGCCCCCGACTAGCGGGAGCCTACAATGAGCAGTCCTTC.

The CDR3 region has the DNA TGTGCCAGCAGTGAACTAGCGGGAGCCCTTTACACAGATACGCAGTATTTT. Translated, it gives CASSELAGALYTDTQYF. The V gene is TRBV6-1, the J gene TRBJ2-3; 10 bases fit TRBD2. The CDR3 has 17 amino acids. Germline V gene data show CDR1 as MNHNS and CDR2 as SASEGT. V gave up 2 bases and J gave up 2 bases; unmatched junction bases: 7.

The J gene is TRBJ2-1, the V gene TRBV30; D may be TRBD2 (6 bases). V was shortened by 1 base and J by 3 bases, with 7 bases between the two germline ends. There are 13 residues in the CDR3. Looked up from germline, CDR1 is GTSNPN and CDR2 is SVGIG (reference sequence). The CDR3 here is CAWSGGDYNEQFF. CDR3 DNA: TGTGCCTGGAGTGGCGGGGACTACAATGAGCAGTTCTTC.

As to this clonotype: The junction shows a germline mismatch at one end, possibly a read error. The gene calls are TRBV29-1 and TRBJ2-2; TRBD2 might be the D (5 bases). Germline CDR1 and CDR2: SQVTM and ANQGSEA. The CDR3 spans 15 residues. CDR3 sequence (DNA): TGCGGCGTTGAAGAGAGTCGAGGGCTGGACGGGGAGCTGTTTTTT. Residues: CGVEESRGLDGELFF.

In this sample, this clonotype turned up once. A much larger clonotype is one base distant, so this may be a read error. This sequence joins TRBV7-2 and TRBJ2-1; possible D gene TRBD1, 6 bases. Looked up from germline, CDR1 is SGHTA and CDR2 is FQGNSA. Trimming shortened V by 1 base and J by 8 bases, and 18 bases separated the two germline ends. CDR3 length: 16 residues. The CDR3 coding sequence is TGTGCCAGCAGCTTAGAGGGCAGGCAGGGGTTCGATGAGCAGTTCTTC. As protein: CASSLEGRQGFDEQFF.

This clonotype was seen repeatedly, ten times or more. The chain combines TRBV11-2 with TRBJ2-1; TRBD2 aligns across 7 bases. After removal of 5 bases from V and 10 bases from J, the junction contained 14 bases not matched to a gene. Germline loops: CDR1 SGHAT, CDR2 FQNNGV. This CDR3 is built from 15 residues. The CDR3 nucleotides are TGTGCCAGCAGCAGACGGGGTGCGGGAGTCGGGGAGCAGTTCTTC. Protein sequence: CASSRRGAGVGEQFF.

In regard to this clonotype: The junction does not match germline at one end; this may be a read error. DNA for the CDR3: TGTGCAAGCAGCCTTACTCAGGGCCCCTACGGCGGGGAGCTGTTTTTT. This encodes CASSLTQGPYGGELFF. The chain combines TRBV11-2 with TRBJ2-2, with D perhaps matching TRBD1 (5 bases). This CDR3 has 16 residues. Per germline, CDR1 SGHAT and CDR2 FQNNGV.

This clonotype was detected only once. This likely comes from a read error, as the CDR3 has no conserved phenylalanine or tryptophan at its end. The J gene is TRBJ2-3, the V gene TRBV11-2, with D unclear. This CDR3 contains 13 residues. The germline V and J ends were trimmed by 3 bases and 2 bases, with 6 bases remaining between them. Germline lookup yields CDR1 SGHAT and CDR2 FQNNGV. In DNA form, the CDR3 reads TGTGCCAGCAGCTTCCATAACACAGATACGCAGTATTTG. Protein sequence: CASSFHNTDTQYL.

CDR3 in amino acids: CASSERDSQNNEQFF. The CDR3 nucleotides are TGTGCCAGCAGTGAAAGGGACTCACAAAACAATGAGCAGTTCTTC. This chain links TRBV6-1 with TRBJ2-1; TRBD2 might be the D (6 bases). Germline CDR1 and CDR2: MNHNS and SASEGT. V was trimmed by 2 bases and J by 5 bases, leaving 13 bases between them. This CDR3 is 15 amino acids long.

This clonotype was observed a few times. This sequence may be a read error, since a much larger clone differs from it by one base. The CDR3 region has the DNA TGCAGCGTTCGGACTAGCGGGAGTTACGAGCAGTACTTC. It yields the protein CSVRTSGSYEQYF. The rearrangement uses TRBV29-1 and TRBJ2-7, with 13 bases that match TRBD2. V trimming: 5 bases; J trimming: 4 bases; junction bases outside the gene matches: 2. Germline-derived CDR1 and CDR2 are SQVTM and ANQGSEA. This CDR3 region has 13 residues.

Concerning this clonotype: The CDR3 end shows no conserved phenylalanine or tryptophan, and so a read error is likely. The CDR3 reads CASSEGWSSYNEQFL. The DNA of the CDR3 is TGCGCCAGCAGTGAGGGGTGGAGCTCCTACAATGAGCAGTTCCTC. The chain uses TRBV10-2 and TRBJ2-1; D uncertain. The V end lost 2 bases, the J end lost 0 bases, and 8 bases lay between the germline ends. CDR1 WSHSY and CDR2 SAAADI come from the germline V gene. The CDR3 consists of 15 residues.

This chain connects TRBV11-2 to TRBJ2-1; D not resolved. TRBJ2-7 matches the DNA end more closely, so the J call is doubtful. Germline CDR1 and CDR2: SGHAT and FQNNGV. This CDR3 has 15 residues. CDR3 amino acids: CASSLVLTVYNEQYF. DNA of the CDR3: TGTGCCAGCAGCTTAGTGCTAACGGTATACAATGAGCAGTACTTC.

This clonotype was seen at least ten times. The chain combines TRBV11-2 with TRBJ2-3; unclear D gene. The CDR3 runs to 13 residues. Germline V lookup: CDR1 SGHAT, CDR2 FQNNGV. The V end was cut by 1 base, the J end by 3 bases, with 5 bases between. CDR3 in DNA: TGTGCCAGCAGCTTAGGTGTTACAGATACGCAGTATTTT. Translated, it gives CASSLGVTDTQYF. Variable domain in full (rest from reference TRBV11-2 and TRBJ2-3): EAGVAQSPRYKIIEKRQSVAFWCNPISGHATLYWYQQILGQGPKLLIQFQNNGVVDDSQLPKDRFSAERLKGVDSTLKIQPAKLEDSAVYLCASSLGVTDTQYFGPGTRLTVL.

In this sample, this clonotype turned up many times. CDR3: CATGDTMTNYGYTF. The CDR3 DNA reads TGTGCCACTGGGGACACGATGACTAACTATGGCTACACCTTC. This rearrangement joins TRBV12-3 or TRBV12-4 to TRBJ1-2; D is possibly TRBD1 (6 bases). The CDR3 sequence is 14 residues long. V lost 10 bases, J lost 0 bases, and 15 bases lay in between.

The chain employs TRBV11-2 and TRBJ1-1; the D is unclear. Trimming left V 7 bases short and J 5 bases short, with 11 bases between. There are 12 residues in the CDR3. The germline V gene encodes CDR1 SGHAT and CDR2 FQNNGV. The CDR3 region is CASIWEQTEAFF. The CDR3 DNA reads as TGTGCCAGCATCTGGGAACAGACTGAAGCTTTCTTT.

This clonotype turned up a few times. J is TRBJ2-5 and V is TRBV7-8, with a tentative D call TRBD2 (5 bases). This CDR3 region has 14 residues. Trimming removed 3 bases from V and 4 bases from J, with 12 bases in between. Germline values: CDR1 SGHVS, CDR2 FQNEAQ. Written as DNA, the CDR3 is TGTGCCAGCAGCTTTCAGAGGGCCGGAGAGACCCAGTACTTC. Translated: CASSFQRAGETQYF.

This chain links TRBV5-5 with TRBJ1-1; unclear D gene. V lost 6 bases, J lost 3 bases, and 18 bases lay in between. The germline gives CDR1 SGHKS, CDR2 YYEKEE (reference sequence). This CDR3 is 15 amino acids long. CDR3 loop: CASTSGWRGYTEAFF. CDR3 nucleotides: TGTGCCAGCACCTCTGGGTGGAGAGGGTACACTGAAGCTTTCTTT.

As to this clonotype: At one end, the junction sequence differs from germline, possibly due to a read error. The CDR3 bases are TGTGTCAGCAGCCTCCGGACCGCCGAGCAGTTCTTC. Translating it yields CVSSLRTAEQFF. This chain connects TRBV5-5 to TRBJ2-1; D uncertain. This CDR3 has 12 residues. The germline CDR1 and CDR2 sequences are SGHKS and YYEKEE (reference sequence).

This clonotype has more than one count but fewer than ten. The chain uses TRBV11-2 and TRBJ2-1; D is ambiguous. Germline lookup yields CDR1 SGHAT and CDR2 FQNNGV. V gave up 4 bases and J gave up 12 bases, with 10 bases separating them. This CDR3 has 11 residues. CDR3 bases: TGTGCCAGCAGCTCCTCGTCTGGGCAGTTCTTC. This gives the protein CASSSSSGQFF.

Points on this clonotype: A read error may produce the germline difference seen at one junction end. The genes are TRBV11-2 and TRBJ1-2, with a possible D match to TRBD1 (6 bases). In germline, CDR1 is SGHAT, CDR2 FQNNGV. The CDR3 spans 13 residues. CDR3 DNA sequence: TGTTCCAGCAGTTTGGGTAGGGGGTATGGCTACACCTTC. It yields the protein CSSSLGRGYGYTF.

With regard to this clonotype: Given a much more abundant clone one base away, this may be a read error. The V gene is TRBV29-1, the J gene TRBJ2-7, with a tentative D call TRBD2 (5 bases). The germline CDR1 and CDR2 sequences are SQVTM and ANQGSEA. The CDR3 has 12 amino acids. The chain's CDR3 is CCVGEGPYEQYF. CDR3 bases: TGCTGCGTTGGCGAGGGCCCCTACGAGCAGTACTTC.

This clonotype was seen at least ten times. This CDR3 is CASSLVAGAYEQYF. CDR3 sequence (DNA): TGTGCCAGCAGCTTAGTCGCGGGAGCCTACGAGCAGTACTTC. The V call is TRBV11-2, the J call TRBJ2-7; the match to TRBD2 covers 7 bases. This CDR3 contains 14 residues. Trimming took 1 base from V and 2 from J; bases not matched to a gene: 2. CDR1 SGHAT and CDR2 FQNNGV come from the germline V gene.

Only one count was recorded for this clonotype. The V gene is TRBV21-1, the J gene TRBJ2-1; the DNA was not used to check the table's D call, TRBD2. TRBV21-1 is tagged as a pseudogene. This CDR3 is built from 15 residues. The CDR3, as DNA: TGTGCCAGAAGCAAAGAGGCGGGAGGTAGCAATGAGCAGTCCTTT. It translates to CARSKEAGGSNEQSF.

This clonotype was seen a single time. Its ends do not fully match the called genes, so a read error is possible. The chain links TRBV12-3 or TRBV12-4 to TRBJ2-1; 9 nucleotides line up with TRBD1. The CDR3 is made up of 13 amino acids. Here the CDR3 reads CDSSSVQGAEQFF. For the CDR3, the DNA is TGTGACAGCAGTTCCGTACAGGGGGCTGAGCAGTTCTTC.